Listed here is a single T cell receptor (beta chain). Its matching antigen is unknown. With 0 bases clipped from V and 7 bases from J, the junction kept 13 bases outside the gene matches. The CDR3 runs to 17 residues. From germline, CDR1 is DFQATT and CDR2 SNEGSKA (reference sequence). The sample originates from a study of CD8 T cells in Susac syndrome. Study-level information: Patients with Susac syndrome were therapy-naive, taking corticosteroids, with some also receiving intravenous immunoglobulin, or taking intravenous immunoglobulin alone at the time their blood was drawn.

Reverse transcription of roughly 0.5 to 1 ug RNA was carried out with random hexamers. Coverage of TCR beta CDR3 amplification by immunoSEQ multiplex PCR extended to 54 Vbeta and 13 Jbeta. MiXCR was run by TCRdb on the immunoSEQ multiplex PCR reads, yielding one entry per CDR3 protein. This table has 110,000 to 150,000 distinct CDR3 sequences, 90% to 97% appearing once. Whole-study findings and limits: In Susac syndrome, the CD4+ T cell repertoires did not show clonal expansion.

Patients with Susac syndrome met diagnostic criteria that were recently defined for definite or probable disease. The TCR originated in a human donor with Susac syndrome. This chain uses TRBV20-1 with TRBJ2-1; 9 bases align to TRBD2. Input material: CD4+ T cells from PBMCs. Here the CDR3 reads CSARDLRSGLAKNEQFF. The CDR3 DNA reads TGCAGTGCTAGAGATCTAAGGAGCGGACTAGCGAAGAATGAGCAGTTCTTC.